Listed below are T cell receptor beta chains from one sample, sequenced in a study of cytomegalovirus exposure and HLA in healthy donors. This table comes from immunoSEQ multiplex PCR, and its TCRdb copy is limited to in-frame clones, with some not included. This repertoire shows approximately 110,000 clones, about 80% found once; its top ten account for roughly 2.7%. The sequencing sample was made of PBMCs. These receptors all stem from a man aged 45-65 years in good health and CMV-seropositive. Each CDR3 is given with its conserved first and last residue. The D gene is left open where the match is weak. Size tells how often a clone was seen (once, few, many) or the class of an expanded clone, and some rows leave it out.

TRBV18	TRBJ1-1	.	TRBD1	CASSPDRGLPEAFF	TGTGCCAGCTCACCGGACAGGGGGTTACCTGAAGCTTTCTTT
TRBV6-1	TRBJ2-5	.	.	CASSEIRQAETQYF	TGTGCCAGCAGTGAAATCAGGCAGGCCGAGACCCAGTACTTC
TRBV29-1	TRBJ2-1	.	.	CSVNYYNEQFF	TGCAGCGTTAACTACTACAATGAGCAGTTCTTC
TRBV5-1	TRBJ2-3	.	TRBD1	CASSLQGAVSTDTQYF	TGCGCCAGCAGCTTGCAGGGGGCTGTAAGCACAGATACGCAGTATTTT
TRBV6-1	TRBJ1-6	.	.	CASSEARGTYNSPLHF	TGTGCCAGCAGTGAAGCCAGGGGAACCTATAATTCACCCCTCCACTTT
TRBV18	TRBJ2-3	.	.	CASSPPSADTQYF	TGTGCCAGCTCACCACCTTCCGCAGATACGCAGTATTTT
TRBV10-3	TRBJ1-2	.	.	CAISDPRVNYGYTF	TGTGCCATCAGTGACCCCAGGGTTAACTATGGCTACACCTTC
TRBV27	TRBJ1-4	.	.	CASSRGTGPFNEKLFF	TGTGCCAGCAGTCGGGGGACGGGACCATTTAATGAAAAACTGTTTTTT
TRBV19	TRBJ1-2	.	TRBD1	CASSGFSDRVYGYTF	TGTGCCAGTAGTGGATTCTCGGACAGGGTCTATGGCTACACCTTC
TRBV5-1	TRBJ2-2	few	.	CASSFGTYSTGELFF	TGCGCCAGCAGCTTCGGGACTTACAGCACCGGGGAGCTGTTTTTT
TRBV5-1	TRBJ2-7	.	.	CASSPLGVRQGGYEQYF	TGCGCCAGCAGCCCCCTCGGCGTACGGCAGGGGGGTTACGAGCAGTACTTC
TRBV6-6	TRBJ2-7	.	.	CASSYRGQSYEQYF	TGTGCCAGCAGTTACCGCGGACAGTCCTACGAGCAGTACTTC
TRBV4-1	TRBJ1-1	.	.	CASSRQGDTEAFF	TGCGCCAGCAGCAGACAAGGGGACACTGAAGCTTTCTTT
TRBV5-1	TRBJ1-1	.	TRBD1	CASSPTGLDTEAFF	TGCGCCAGCAGCCCGACAGGGCTGGACACTGAAGCTTTCTTT
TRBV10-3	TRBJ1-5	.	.	CAISDRDTQPQHF	TGTGCCATCAGTGACAGGGACACTCAGCCCCAGCATTTT
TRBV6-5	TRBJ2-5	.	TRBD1	CASSSGQGASQETQYF	TGTGCCAGCAGTTCCGGACAGGGGGCTTCACAAGAGACCCAGTACTTC
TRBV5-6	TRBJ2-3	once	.	CASSLGQTSTDTQYF	TGTGCCAGCAGCTTGGGGCAGACTAGCACAGATACGCAGTATTTT
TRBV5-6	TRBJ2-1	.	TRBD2	CASSLEGRDYTYNEQFF	TGTGCCAGCAGCTTGGAAGGGAGGGACTACACCTACAATGAGCAGTTCTTC
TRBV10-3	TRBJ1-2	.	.	CAISGGEAYGYTF	TGTGCCATCAGCGGGGGAGAGGCCTATGGCTACACCTTC
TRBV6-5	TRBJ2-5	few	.	CASSYSAHQETQYF	TGTGCCAGCAGTTACTCGGCACACCAAGAGACCCAGTACTTC
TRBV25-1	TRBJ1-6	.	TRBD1	CASRDRGSPLHF	TGTGCCAGCAGGGACAGGGGTTCACCCCTCCACTTT
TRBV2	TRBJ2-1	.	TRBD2	CASSAYRGGNEQFF	TGTGCCAGCAGTGCCTATCGCGGGGGAAATGAGCAGTTCTTC
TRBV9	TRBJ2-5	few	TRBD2	CASSQNPGGQETQYF	TGTGCCAGCAGCCAAAACCCGGGGGGCCAAGAGACCCAGTACTTC